The present entry profiles one TCR beta chain with its context. TCRdb keeps only in-frame clones here, not all; method: immunoSEQ multiplex PCR. Among 550,000 to 850,000 clones listed, over 60% were seen once. This specimen comes from a study of shared clonotypes between healthy human individuals. The CDR3 sequence is 15 residues long. Trimming took 6 bases from V and 3 from J, leaving 14 bases between them. Looked up from germline, CDR1 is MDHEN and CDR2 is SYDVKM. V usage is TRBV28 and J usage is TRBJ1-4, with a tentative D call TRBD1 (6 bases). What was sequenced was memory CD4+ T cells sorted from blood. The sample's subset: CD45RA-negative fraction. The sequence came from a woman in her twenties or thirties in good health. The CDR3 sequence is CASRSRGQPNEKLFF. CDR3 DNA: TGTGCCAGCAGAAGCCGGGGACAACCTAATGAAAAACTGTTTTTT.